These 24 T cell receptor beta chains were all obtained from the same sample, sequenced in a study of memory CD4+ T cells and cytomegalovirus serostatus. Single viable CD3+CD4+CD8-CD45RO+ cells were sorted as the memory CD4+ T cells. Measured with immunoSEQ multiplex PCR; TCRdb has only the in-frame clones, and not every one. The sample shows 46,000 or so clones, 78% of them seen only once. Specimen: memory CD4+ T cells from blood. All receptors come from an adult in good health and CMV-seronegative.

This clone came up once. The genes are TRBV11-2 and TRBJ1-6; 11 nucleotides line up with TRBD1. The CDR3 runs to 17 residues. The trim removed 2 bases at V and 7 bases at J, leaving 7 bases unmatched. Germline lookup yields CDR1 SGHAT and CDR2 FQNNGV. The CDR3 sequence: CASSLSSDRGRNSPLHF. The CDR3 DNA is TGTGCCAGCAGCTTATCCTCGGACAGGGGGCGAAATTCACCCCTCCACTTT.

The rearrangement joins TRBV5-5 to TRBJ2-2, with a possible D match to TRBD2 (5 bases). The CDR3 is made up of 14 amino acids. Germline CDR1 and CDR2: SGHKS and YYEKEE (reference sequence). The V gene lost 6 bases and the J gene lost 8 bases, with 17 bases spanning the gap. Here the CDR3 DNA reads TGTGCCAGCACCCTGGGATCGACGGGGGGGGAGCTGTTTTTT. It specifies CASTLGSTGGELFF.

V is TRBV4-2 and J is TRBJ2-6, with 8 positions matching TRBD1. V dropped 4 bases and J dropped 1; count of bases not matched to a gene: 9. CDR3 length: 18 residues. Germline CDR1 LGHNA, CDR2 YNFKEQ. This CDR3 is CASSRPGGKQSGANVLTF. In DNA form, the CDR3 reads TGTGCCAGCAGCCGTCCAGGGGGCAAACAATCTGGGGCCAACGTCCTGACTTTC.

V and J are TRBV6-1 and TRBJ1-5; tentatively, D is TRBD1 (6 bases). The CDR3 is made up of 14 amino acids. V gave up 6 bases and J gave up 13 bases, with 22 bases separating them. Per germline, CDR1 MNHNS and CDR2 SASEGT. The CDR3 protein is CASRGLGGQQAQHF. The CDR3 DNA follows: TGTGCCAGCAGGGGTCTCGGGGGGCAACAGGCACAGCATTTT.

This clone is categorized as medium-sized (0.01 to 0.1%). The rearrangement uses TRBV7-6 and TRBJ1-2; TRBD1 agrees at 7 bases. This CDR3 has 14 amino acids. Germline loops: CDR1 SGHVS, CDR2 FNYEAQ. The V segment lost 1 base and the J segment 8 bases; nucleotides outside the gene matches: 7. The CDR3 region has the DNA TGTGCCAGCAGCTTAGATCCAGGGGGTAAGGGCTACACCTTC. It translates to CASSLDPGGKGYTF.

This clone is judged medium-sized (0.01 to 0.1%). The gene calls are TRBV6-5 and TRBJ1-2; 11 bases are shared with TRBD1. Per the germline V gene, CDR1 is MNHEY and CDR2 is SVGAGI. V lost 7 bases and J lost 2; bases outside the gene matches: 6. There are 15 residues in the CDR3. The CDR3 bases are TGTGCCAGCACCGTAGGGGACAGGGGGAACTATGGCTACACCTTC. Protein product: CASTVGDRGNYGYTF.

The V and J genes are TRBV19 and TRBJ1-2; D remains ambiguous. The CDR3 consists of 12 residues. Germline loops: CDR1 LNHDA, CDR2 SQIVND (reference sequence). Deletions cut 3 bases from V and 8 bases from J, with 10 bases between. CDR3 protein: CASSMRKMGYTF. The CDR3 nucleotides read TGTGCCAGTAGTATGAGGAAAATGGGCTACACCTTC. Together with reference TRBV19 and TRBJ1-2, the CDR3 gives the full variable domain: DGGITQSPKYLFRKEGQNVTLSCEQNLNHDAMYWYRQDPGQGLRLIYYSQIVNDFQKGDIAEGYSVSREKKESFPLTVTSAQKNPTAFYLCASSMRKMGYTFGSGTRLTVV.

This clone showed up just once. The gene calls are TRBV29-1 and TRBJ2-6; D might be TRBD2 (7 bases). The CDR3 length is 16 residues. V lost 4 bases and J 4 bases, leaving 17 bases between the germline ends. The germline V gene encodes CDR1 SQVTM and CDR2 ANQGSEA. In DNA form, the CDR3 reads TGCAGCGTTGCGGATACAGGGACTACAGGGGCCAACGTCCTGACTTTC. This encodes CSVADTGTTGANVLTF. Supplemented by reference TRBV29-1 and TRBJ2-6, the full variable domain reads SAVISQKPSRDICQRGTSLTIQCQVDSQVTMMFWYRQQPGQSLTLIATANQGSEATYESGFVIDKFPISRPNLTFSTLTVSNMSPEDSSIYLCSVADTGTTGANVLTFGAGSRLTVL.

The chain has TRBV11-2 and TRBJ2-2, with unresolved D. The CDR3 totals 13 residues. Germline CDR1 reads SGHAT; CDR2 reads FQNNGV. V was clipped by 5 bases and J by 0 bases, with 4 bases between them. In nucleotides, the CDR3 is TGTGCCAGCAGCGGATCGAACACCGGGGAGCTGTTTTTT. Protein product: CASSGSNTGELFF.

The chain links TRBV4-1 to TRBJ2-3, with D hard to call. V lost 6 bases and J 5 bases, leaving 6 bases between the germline ends. There are 11 residues in the CDR3. Germline V gene data show CDR1 as MGHRA and CDR2 as YSYEKL. The CDR3 bases are TGCGCCAGCAGGGTAGGAGATACGCAGTATTTT. Encoded protein: CASRVGDTQYF.

The rearrangement links TRBV30 to TRBJ2-7; a possible D gene is TRBD1 (5 bases). The CDR3 has 15 amino acids. In germline, CDR1 is GTSNPN, CDR2 SVGIG (reference sequence). Deletions cut 5 bases from V and 2 bases from J, with 19 bases between. The CDR3 bases are TGTGCCTGGGGTGCTACAGGTCATCCCCCCTACGAGCAGTACTTC. It specifies CAWGATGHPPYEQYF.

This clone rates as medium-sized (0.01 to 0.1%). Germline is not matched at one junction end, which may reflect a read error. J is TRBJ1-1 and V is TRBV11-2; D gene uncertain. Germline CDR1 SGHAT, CDR2 FQNNGV. This CDR3 has 12 amino acids. The CDR3 reads CASSFKAPGMGF. In DNA form, the CDR3 reads TGTGCCAGCAGCTTTAAAGCCCCCGGCATGGGTTTT.

In this sample, this clone turned up once. This chain joins TRBV19 and TRBJ1-1, with 9 bases matching TRBD1. V dropped 6 bases and J dropped 8; count of bases not matched to a gene: 13. Germline loops: CDR1 LNHDA, CDR2 SQIVND (reference sequence). The CDR3 totals 15 residues. The CDR3 loop reads CASRAPGQGRLEAFF. The CDR3 nucleotides are TGTGCCAGTAGGGCACCGGGACAGGGTAGGCTAGAAGCTTTCTTT.

The rearrangement joins TRBV6-5 to TRBJ2-7; 7 bases agree with TRBD1. This CDR3 has 15 amino acids. The germline V gene encodes CDR1 MNHEY and CDR2 SVGAGI. V dropped 0 bases and J dropped 4; count of bases not matched to a gene: 6. The CDR3 here is CASSYSGDRLYEQYF. The CDR3 nucleotides read TGTGCCAGCAGTTACTCGGGGGACAGACTGTACGAGCAGTACTTC.

V gene TRBV4-1 combines with J gene TRBJ2-7, with 16 bases aligning to TRBD2. In germline, CDR1 is MGHRA, CDR2 YSYEKL. The CDR3 loop spans 20 amino acids. J lost 5 bases, V lost 0 bases, and 13 bases had no gene match. CDR3: CASSQDPTGLAGGPLHEQYF. In nucleotides, the CDR3 is TGCGCCAGCAGCCAAGACCCTACGGGACTAGCGGGGGGGCCTCTCCACGAGCAGTACTTC.

This sequence joins TRBV4-3 and TRBJ1-6; possible D gene TRBD1, 6 bases. CDR3 length: 19 amino acids. Germline V CDR1 and CDR2: LGHNA, YSLEER. V was clipped by 0 bases and J by 0 bases, with 15 bases between them. Here the CDR3 DNA reads TGCGCCAGCAGCCAAGATCCGACAGGTCTGAGCTCCTATAATTCACCCCTCCACTTT. This sequence encodes CASSQDPTGLSSYNSPLHF.

This clone was observed a few times. The rearrangement uses TRBV19 and TRBJ2-5, with 12 bases lining up with TRBD2. Trimming cost V 8 bases and J 4 bases; bases outside gene matches: 2. The CDR3 contains 13 residues. Germline CDR1 reads LNHDA; CDR2 reads SQIVND (reference sequence). In DNA form, the CDR3 reads TGTGCCAGTGCTAGCGGGGGGGGAGAGACCCAGTACTTC. This translates into CASASGGGETQYF.

Only one count was recorded for this clone. The genes are TRBV5-1 and TRBJ1-4, with D uncertain. Germline V lookup: CDR1 SGHRS, CDR2 YFSETQ. CDR3 length equals 15 residues. V shed 0 bases and J shed 3 bases, with 9 bases lying between them. The CDR3 sequence is CASSLDGNPNEKLFF. CDR3 DNA sequence: TGCGCCAGCAGCTTGGATGGGAACCCTAATGAAAAACTGTTTTTT.

This chain connects TRBV7-3 to TRBJ2-6; TRBD1 aligns across 11 bases. CDR1 SGHTA and CDR2 FQGTGA come from the germline V gene. Trimming cost V 4 bases and J 0 bases; bases outside gene matches: 5. This CDR3 has 18 amino acids. The CDR3: CASSSRTGGSSGANVLTF. CDR3 nucleotides: TGTGCCAGCAGCTCTCGGACAGGGGGCAGCTCTGGGGCCAACGTCCTGACTTTC.

This chain joins TRBV11-2 and TRBJ2-3, with D tentatively TRBD2 (7 bases). The germline gives CDR1 SGHAT, CDR2 FQNNGV. The CDR3 extends over 18 amino acids. V lost 5 bases, J lost 3 bases, and 24 bases lay in between. The CDR3 DNA sequence: TGTGCCAGCAGCGCCCAGCCCGCCGGGGGGCTTCGGACAGATACGCAGTATTTT. This gives the protein CASSAQPAGGLRTDTQYF.

The V call is TRBV4-2, the J call TRBJ1-3, with D possibly matching TRBD1 (6 bases). The V gene's germline CDR1 is LGHNA and CDR2 YNFKEQ. V was cut by 5 bases and J by 0 bases, with 20 bases left in between. The length of the CDR3 is 18 residues. CDR3 protein: CASSLTSTGHRSGNTIYF. CDR3 bases: TGTGCCAGCAGCTTAACGTCCACGGGACACCGCTCTGGAAACACCATATATTTT.

The chain joins TRBV4-3 to TRBJ1-2; D gene unclear. CDR1 and CDR2 from the germline V gene are LGHNA and YSLEER. The germline V and J ends were trimmed by 0 bases and 7 bases, with 15 bases remaining between them. The CDR3 is 15 residues long. CDR3 sequence reads: CASSQDGATGRGYTF. The CDR3 DNA follows: TGCGCCAGCAGCCAAGATGGAGCCACGGGTCGTGGCTACACCTTC.

The chain is built from TRBV6-1 and TRBJ2-3, with 7 bases fitting TRBD1. The CDR3 totals 14 residues. The ends lost 5 bases at V and 4 bases at J; junction bases unmatched: 6. Germline loops: CDR1 MNHNS, CDR2 SASEGT. The CDR3 spells CASSLDRFADTQYF. CDR3 bases: TGTGCCAGCAGTCTGGACAGGTTTGCAGATACGCAGTATTTT.

A remark on this clone: Mismatch with germline at one junction end may stem from a read error. J is TRBJ1-2 and V is TRBV29-1, with D possibly TRBD1 on 6 matching bases. This CDR3 spans 12 amino acids. Per the germline V gene, CDR1 is SQVTM and CDR2 is ANQGSEA. The CDR3 loop reads CSFQGSLSHINF. Written as DNA, the CDR3 is TGCAGCTTTCAGGGGAGCCTGAGTCACATTAACTTC.